Below, one TCR beta chain is given with its context. CDR3 length: 11 residues. The germline gives CDR1 MNHEY, CDR2 SMNVEV (reference sequence). This specimen comes from a study of blood T cell repertoires in COVID-19. The wider study: Acute-phase and convalescent COVID-19 samples originated in the United States, Italy and Spain. The analysed material was cDNA or gDNA that came from T cells, B-cell-depleted T cells, or PBMCs.

Authors' data handling: Amplification from reference gene primers served as the basis for estimated nucleated cell counts. Sequencing was performed with immunoSEQ multiplex PCR; in TCRdb, only in-frame clones are kept and a portion is missing. V and J calls plus clone size are reproduced from that table; the DNA served to infer D and trimming. The repertoire has fewer than 200,000 clones, roughly 70% of them found once; the top ten carry around 2.9%. Sequencing was done on a sample of peripheral blood. This rearrangement joins TRBV27 to TRBJ2-7; D possibly corresponds to TRBD2 (8 bases). The receptor was isolated from a woman of 80 years or more with acute or convalescent COVID-19. The CDR3 sequence: CLSGTAYEQYF. The CDR3 nucleotides are TGTCTTAGCGGGACAGCCTACGAGCAGTACTTC.